This T cell receptor beta chain was retrieved from a study of cytomegalovirus exposure and HLA in healthy donors. Study-wide findings and caveats: Cytomegalovirus-associated status was assigned to more than 150 TCR beta chains. A few CMV-associated chains proved CMV antigen-specific in vitro.

Libraries were prepared by immunoSEQ multiplex PCR; TCRdb keeps only in-frame clonotypes and omits some of them. Of 200,000 or so clones in the sample, 87% were seen once. Germline lookup yields CDR1 SGDLS and CDR2 YYNGEE. This CDR3 is built from 15 residues. Deletions cut 3 bases from V and 5 bases from J, with 15 bases between. Of note for this clone: Its antigen remains unknown.

The chain recombines TRBV9 with TRBJ2-1; TRBD1 is a possible D gene (8 bases). Sequenced material: PBMCs. The TCR originated in a woman younger than 30 in good health and CMV-seropositive. CDR3 coding DNA: TGTGCCAGCAGCGAGCGGGACAGGTCTCACAATGAGCAGTTCTTC. Its translation: CASSERDRSHNEQFF.